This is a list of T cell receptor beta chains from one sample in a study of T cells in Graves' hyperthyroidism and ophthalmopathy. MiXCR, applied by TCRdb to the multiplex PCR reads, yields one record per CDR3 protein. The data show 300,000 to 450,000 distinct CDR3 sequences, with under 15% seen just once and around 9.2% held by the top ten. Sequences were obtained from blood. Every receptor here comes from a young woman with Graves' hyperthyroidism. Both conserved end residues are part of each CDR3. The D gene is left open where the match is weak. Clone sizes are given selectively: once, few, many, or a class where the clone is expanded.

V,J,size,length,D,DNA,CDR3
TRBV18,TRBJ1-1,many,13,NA,TGTGCCAGCTCACCTAACAGGAACACTGAAGCTTTCTTT,CASSPNRNTEAFF
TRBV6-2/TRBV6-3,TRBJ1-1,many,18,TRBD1,TGTGCCAGCAGTTACGATCGGACAGGAAGGAGCAGGAACACTGAAGCTTTCTTT,CASSYDRTGRSRNTEAFF
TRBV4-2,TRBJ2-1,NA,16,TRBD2,TGTGCCAGCAGCCAAGATGCAAGCGGGGGTTACAATGAGCAGTTCTTC,CASSQDASGGYNEQFF
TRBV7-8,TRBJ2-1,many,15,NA,TGTGCCAGCAGCCCAAGCAGGCTATCCTACAATGAGCAGTTCTTC,CASSPSRLSYNEQFF
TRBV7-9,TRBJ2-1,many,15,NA,TGTGCCAGCAGGGGACACGGGGGCTCCTACAATGAGCAGTTCTTC,CASRGHGGSYNEQFF
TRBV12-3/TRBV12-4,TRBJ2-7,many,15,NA,TGTGCCAGCACTCGGCAGGGCGGTGGGGCCTACGAGCAGTACTTC,CASTRQGGGAYEQYF
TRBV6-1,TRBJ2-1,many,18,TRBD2,TGTGCCAGCAGTGAAACTAAATATGGACTAGGAGTATACAATGAGCAGTTCTTC,CASSETKYGLGVYNEQFF
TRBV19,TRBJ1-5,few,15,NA,TGTGCCAGTGTTCCGGCCCTTGGTGGCAATCAGCCCCAGCATTTT,CASVPALGGNQPQHF
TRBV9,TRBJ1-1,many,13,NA,TGTGCCAGCAGCGTAGACGGGAACACTGAAGCTTTCTTT,CASSVDGNTEAFF
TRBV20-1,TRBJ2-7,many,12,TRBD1,TGCAGTGCGACGGGACAGAGTTACGAGCAGTACTTC,CSATGQSYEQYF
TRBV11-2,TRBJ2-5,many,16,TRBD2,TGTGCCAGCAGCCCAGGGTCGGGGGGGCCGTTGGAGACCCAGTACTTC,CASSPGSGGPLETQYF
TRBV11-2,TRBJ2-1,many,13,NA,TGTGCCAGCAGCCCAAGCACGCACGGAGAGCAGTTCTTC,CASSPSTHGEQFF
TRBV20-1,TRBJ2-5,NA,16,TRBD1,TGCAGTGCTAGAGACGGGGACAGGGGGTCCAAAGAGACCCAGTACTTC,CSARDGDRGSKETQYF
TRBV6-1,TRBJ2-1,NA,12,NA,TGTGCCAGCAGACCAGCTCTCGTTGAGCAGTTCTTC,CASRPALVEQFF
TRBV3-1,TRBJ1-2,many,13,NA,TGTGCCAGCCGCTCAGACTTGGCCTATGGCTACACCTTC,CASRSDLAYGYTF
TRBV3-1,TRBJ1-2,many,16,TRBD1,TGTGCCAGCAGCCAAGGTCGACAGGGCAGGAACTATGGCTACACCTTC,CASSQGRQGRNYGYTF
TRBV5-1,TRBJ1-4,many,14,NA,TGCGCCAGCAGCCTAGAGGGCCGAGATGAAAAACTGTTTTTT,CASSLEGRDEKLFF
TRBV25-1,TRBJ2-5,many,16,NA,TGTGCCAGCAGCAAGTCCCGCGCTAGCGAGAAACGGACCCAGTACTTC,CASSKSRASEKRTQYF
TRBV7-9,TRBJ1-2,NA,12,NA,TGTGCCAGCAGCTTAGACAGATATGGCTACACCTTC,CASSLDRYGYTF
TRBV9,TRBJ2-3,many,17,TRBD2,TGTGCCAGCAGCGTAGGGCTAGCGGACTTTCTCGGGGATACGCAGTATTTT,CASSVGLADFLGDTQYF
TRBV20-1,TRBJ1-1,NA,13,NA,TGCAGTGCTAGAGATCCTAGGGCCACTGAAGCTTTCTTT,CSARDPRATEAFF
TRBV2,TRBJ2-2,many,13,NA,TGTGCCAGCAGTGAAGGGAGTCCTCTGGGACTGTTTTTT,CASSEGSPLGLFF
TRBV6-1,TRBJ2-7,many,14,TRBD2,TGTGCCAGCAGCCTGGCTAGCGGCTCCTACGAGCAGTACTTC,CASSLASGSYEQYF
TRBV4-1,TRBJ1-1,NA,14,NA,TGCGCCAGCAGCCAAGGTAATTCAAACACTGAAGCTTTCTTT,CASSQGNSNTEAFF
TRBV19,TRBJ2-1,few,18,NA,TGTGCCAGTAGTATAGGGGGCCCAGTAAGGGGGAGGAACAATGAGCAGTTCTTC,CASSIGGPVRGRNNEQFF
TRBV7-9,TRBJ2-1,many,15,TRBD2,TGTGCCAGCAGCTTGAGCGGGGGAATCTACAATGAGCAGTTCTTC,CASSLSGGIYNEQFF
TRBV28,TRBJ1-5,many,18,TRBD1,TGTGCCAGCAGTTTGGGAAGGACAGGGGTTAGGAGCAATCAGCCCCAGCATTTT,CASSLGRTGVRSNQPQHF
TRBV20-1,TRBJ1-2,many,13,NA,TGCAGTGCTAGAGATAATTCCGGGTATGGCTACACCTTC,CSARDNSGYGYTF
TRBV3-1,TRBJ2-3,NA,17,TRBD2,TGTGCCAGCAGCCAAGGTTCTAGCGGGGGCCCGGCGGATACGCAGTATTTT,CASSQGSSGGPADTQYF
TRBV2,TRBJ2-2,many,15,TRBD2,TGTGCCAGCAGTAGGCTAGCGGAGAACACCGGGGAGCTGTTTTTT,CASSRLAENTGELFF
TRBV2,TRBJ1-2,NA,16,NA,TGTGCCAGCAGTGAATCGAGGGCGCGAAGGGACTATGGCTACACCTTC,CASSESRARRDYGYTF
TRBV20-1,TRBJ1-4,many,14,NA,TGCAGTGCCATGATCCCCGCAACTAATGAAAAACTGTTTTTT,CSAMIPATNEKLFF
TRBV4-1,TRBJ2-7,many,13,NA,TGCGCCAGCAGCCAATCTTGGTCCTACGAGCAGTACTTC,CASSQSWSYEQYF
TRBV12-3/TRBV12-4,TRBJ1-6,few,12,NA,TGTGCCAGCAGACGGGCTAATTCACCCCTCCACTTT,CASRRANSPLHF
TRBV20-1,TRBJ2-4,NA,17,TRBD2,TGCAGTGCAATACTAGCGGGAGGGGGCTATGGCAAAAACATTCAGTACTTC,CSAILAGGGYGKNIQYF
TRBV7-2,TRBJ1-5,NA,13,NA,TGTGCCAGCAGCTTAGCGGAAGGGGAGACCCAGCATTTT,CASSLAEGETQHF
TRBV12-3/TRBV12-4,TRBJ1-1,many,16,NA,TGTGCCAGCAGTGTCGGGGGGGGCGCGGTGAACACTGAAGCTTTCTTT,CASSVGGGAVNTEAFF
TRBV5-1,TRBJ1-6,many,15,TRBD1,TGCGCCAGCAGCCCCTTACAGGGGCCCAATTCACCCCTCCACTTT,CASSPLQGPNSPLHF
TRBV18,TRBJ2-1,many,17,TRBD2,TGTGCCAGCTCACCACAGGCTAGCGGGGGGCACTACAATGAGCAGTTCTTC,CASSPQASGGHYNEQFF
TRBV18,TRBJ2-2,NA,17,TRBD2,TGTGCCAGCTCACCGCCGGGACTAGCGGGGAACACCGGGGAGCTGTTTTTT,CASSPPGLAGNTGELFF
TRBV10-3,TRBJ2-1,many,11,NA,TGTGCCGTTGGGTCCTACAATGAGCAGTTCTTC,CAVGSYNEQFF
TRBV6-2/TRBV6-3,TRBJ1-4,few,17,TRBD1,TGTGCCAGCAGTGCGGGGACAGGGGGAACAACTAATGAAAAACTGTTTTTT,CASSAGTGGTTNEKLFF
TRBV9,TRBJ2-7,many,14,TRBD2,TGTGCCAGCAACCCAGGTGGGGGGGCCTACGAGCAGTACTTC,CASNPGGGAYEQYF
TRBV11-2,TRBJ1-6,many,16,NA,TGTGCCAGCAGCTTAGATAGGGCCTTGAGTAATTCACCCCTCCACTTT,CASSLDRALSNSPLHF
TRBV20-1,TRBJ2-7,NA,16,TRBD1,TGCAGTGCTAGATCCCGCATTAGACAGGGGGCGTACGAGCAGTACTTC,CSARSRIRQGAYEQYF
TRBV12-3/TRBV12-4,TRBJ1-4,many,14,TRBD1,TGTGCCAGCAGCCCAGGGGGGGCTAATGAAAAACTGTTTTTT,CASSPGGANEKLFF
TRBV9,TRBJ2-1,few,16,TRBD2,TGTGCCAGCAGCGTAGGGCCAGCGGGGGTCTACAATGAGCAGTTCTTC,CASSVGPAGVYNEQFF
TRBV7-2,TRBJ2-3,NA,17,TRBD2,TGTGCCAGCAGCCCCTGGGGGGGGGAGGCCAGCACAGATACGCAGTATTTT,CASSPWGGEASTDTQYF
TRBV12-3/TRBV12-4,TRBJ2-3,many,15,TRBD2,TGTGCCAGCAGACTCCGGGCCCGGGGGGCAGATACGCAGTATTTT,CASRLRARGADTQYF
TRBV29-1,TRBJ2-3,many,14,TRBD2,TGCAGCGTAGAGACTAGCGTCGGCACAGATACGCAGTATTTT,CSVETSVGTDTQYF
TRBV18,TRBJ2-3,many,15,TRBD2,TGTGCCAGCTCCCTTAATGAGGGGACTAGCGGTACGCAGTATTTT,CASSLNEGTSGTQYF
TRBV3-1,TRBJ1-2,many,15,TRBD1,TGTGCCAGCAGCCAACAGGGGGCTACTAACTATGGCTACACCTTC,CASSQQGATNYGYTF
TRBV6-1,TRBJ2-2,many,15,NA,TGTGCCAGCAGTGCACCCCAGGGTCTGCCCGGGGAGCTGTTTTTT,CASSAPQGLPGELFF
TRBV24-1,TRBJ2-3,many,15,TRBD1,TGTGCCACCATGAGGACAGGAGATAGCACAGATACGCAGTATTTT,CATMRTGDSTDTQYF
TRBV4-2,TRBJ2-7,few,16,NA,TGTGCCAGCAGCCAAGTGGTGGACAGTTATCCCTACGAGCAGTACTTC,CASSQVVDSYPYEQYF
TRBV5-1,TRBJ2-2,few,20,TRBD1,TGCGCCAGCAGCTTTTCCGGGACAGGGGGCGCATACGCTAACACCGGGGAGCTGTTTTTT,CASSFSGTGGAYANTGELFF